Sequencing of this TCR beta chain was carried out in a study of cytomegalovirus exposure and HLA in healthy donors. This clone was found once. Its antigen is unknown. Findings and limits, study-wide: CMV antigen specificity of a few CMV-associated chains was confirmed in vitro. Clusters of TCRs from the first cohort tended to co-occur in the 100 to 150 validation repertoires (as a later analysis found). Most TCR sequences were seen very rarely across donors, but some public TCRs occurred in many. According to reports, the classifier identified cytomegalovirus status with high specificity and sensitivity.

Measured with immunoSEQ multiplex PCR; TCRdb has only the in-frame clones, and not every one. The profile shows 260,000 or so clones, 87% of them singletons. Germline-derived CDR1 and CDR2 are SQVTM and ANQGSEA. Trimming removed 0 bases at V and 8 bases at J, with 4 bases between. The CDR3 contains 11 residues. The sequencing input was PBMCs. V usage is TRBV29-1 and J usage is TRBJ1-4; D is ambiguous. The sequence was collected from a man between 18 and 29 years old in good health and CMV-seronegative. The CDR3: CSVEEGEKLFF. In DNA, the CDR3 is TGCAGCGTTGAAGAGGGCGAAAAACTGTTTTTT.